This TCR beta chain was identified in a study of OX40 agonist ivuxolimab in advanced cancers. For the study at large: An agonistic human IgG2 monoclonal antibody against OX40 (CD134) was given. Study-level points and caveats: On average, a greater number of expanded clones characterised CD8+ T cells relative to CD4+. The CD4+ and CD8+ T cells in the blood had expanded clonally by week 6 at 0.1 to 3.0 mg/kg.

Germline CDR1 reads PRHDT; CDR2 reads FYEKMQ (reference sequence). V lost 4 bases and J lost 2; bases outside the gene matches: 2. The CDR3 has 14 residues. Assay: immunoSEQ multiplex PCR; the TCRdb copy retains only in-frame clones and omits some. This sample yields tens of thousands of clones, of which 90% to 95% are seen a single time; roughly 2.6% belongs to the top ten. This clone was observed a handful of times. Its antigen remains unknown. This TCR was sampled from an adult with an advanced solid tumor such as melanoma, head and neck, liver or kidney cancer. The starting material was CD4+ or CD8+ T cells sorted from blood, obtained in a trial of the OX40 agonist ivuxolimab. The chain carries TRBV13 and TRBJ1-2; 9 nucleotides agree with TRBD1. The CDR3 reads CASSSGTGNYGYTF. The CDR3, as DNA: TGTGCCAGCAGCTCAGGGACAGGGAACTATGGCTACACCTTC.